This T cell receptor (beta chain) was captured in a study of blood T cells in healthy people across ages. Study results and limitations: Roughly linear declines in TCR beta diversity per million T cells occurred with age.

Losses at the gene ends were 6 bases for V and 1 base for J; bases not matched to a gene: 5. The CDR3 loop spans 14 amino acids. This clonotype was found a few times. Its cognate antigen is unknown. The authors isolated at least 7 million PBMCs per sample. Total RNA, at least 5 micrograms per sample, was extracted from PBMCs. Combining a sample-barcoded 5' primer with a J-beta primer mix, a second PCR ran for roughly 6 to 11 cycles. TCRdb re-analysed the 5' RACE reads in MiXCR, keeping a single row per CDR3 protein. The sample has about 1 million distinct CDR3 sequences, around 45% seen once. This receptor was taken from a woman aged 55-70 years in good health. V is TRBV12-3 or TRBV12-4 and J is TRBJ2-5; TRBD1 agrees at 7 bases. The sample comprised blood. The CDR3 DNA follows: TGTGCCAGCAGATTCTCAGGGGGCCAAGAGACCCAGTACTTC. Translation: CASRFSGGQETQYF.